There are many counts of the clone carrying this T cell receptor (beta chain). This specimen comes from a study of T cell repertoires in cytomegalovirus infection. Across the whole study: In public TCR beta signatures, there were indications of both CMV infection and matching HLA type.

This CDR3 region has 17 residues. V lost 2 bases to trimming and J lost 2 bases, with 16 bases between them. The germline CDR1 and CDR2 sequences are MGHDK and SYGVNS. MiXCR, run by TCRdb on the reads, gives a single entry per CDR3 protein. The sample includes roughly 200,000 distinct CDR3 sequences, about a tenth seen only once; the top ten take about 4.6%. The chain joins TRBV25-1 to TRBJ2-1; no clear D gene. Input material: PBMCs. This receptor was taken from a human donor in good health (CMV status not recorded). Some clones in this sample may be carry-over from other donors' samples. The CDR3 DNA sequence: TGTGCCAGCAGTGAAGTAGCTGTTTACAGTACCTACAATGAGCAGTTCTTC. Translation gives CASSEVAVYSTYNEQFF.